Listed below are T cell receptor beta chains from one sample, sequenced in a study of T-cell memory formation after mild COVID-19. Using its own MiXCR run on the 5' RACE reads, TCRdb lists one record per CDR3 protein. The sample comprises fewer than 400,000 distinct CDR3 sequences, approximately 13% of which are singletons, and about a fifth rests with the top ten. Sequenced material: PBMCs or a T cell subset sorted from them (not recorded which). These receptors were collected from a man younger than 35 who had mild COVID-19 (a few samples of this study predate the infection). Cell type and time point are not known. Each CDR3 is given with its conserved first and last residue. D genes are given only for firm matches. Not all rows give a size; the values are once, few, many and, for expanded clones, a class.

v_call: TRBV12-3/TRBV12-4
clone_size: NA
d_call: NA
j_call: TRBJ1-1
cdr3_aa: CASSRAFEAFF
cdr3_nt: TGTGCCAGCAGCCGGGCCTTTGAGGCTTTCTTT

v_call: TRBV19
clone_size: NA
d_call: TRBD1
j_call: TRBJ2-4
cdr3_aa: CASSPLPGQINIQYF
cdr3_nt: TGTGCCAGTAGTCCGCTCCCGGGACAGATAAACATTCAGTACTTC

v_call: TRBV7-2
clone_size: NA
d_call: NA
j_call: TRBJ2-7
cdr3_aa: CASSLADRTYEQYF
cdr3_nt: TGTGCCAGCAGCTTAGCGGACAGAACCTACGAGCAGTACTTC

v_call: TRBV19
clone_size: NA
d_call: NA
j_call: TRBJ1-2
cdr3_aa: CATGTPKKSAYGYTF
cdr3_nt: TGTGCCACCGGGACTCCCAAAAAGTCGGCGTATGGCTACACCTTC

v_call: TRBV7-3
clone_size: few
d_call: TRBD1
j_call: TRBJ2-7
cdr3_aa: CASSLTGTGAAEQYF
cdr3_nt: TGTGCCAGCAGCTTGACCGGGACAGGGGCTGCCGAGCAGTACTTC

v_call: TRBV6-5
clone_size: NA
d_call: NA
j_call: TRBJ2-7
cdr3_aa: CASSRLPDTEYF
cdr3_nt: TGTGCCAGCAGTCGACTACCCGACACCGAGTACTTC

v_call: TRBV12-3/TRBV12-4
clone_size: many
d_call: NA
j_call: TRBJ2-7
cdr3_aa: CASTWGVSYEQYF
cdr3_nt: TGTGCCAGCACTTGGGGAGTCTCCTACGAGCAGTACTTC

v_call: TRBV9
clone_size: many
d_call: TRBD1
j_call: TRBJ1-4
cdr3_aa: CASSVAQGLGEKLFF
cdr3_nt: TGTGCCAGCAGCGTAGCACAGGGGCTCGGTGAAAAACTGTTTTTT

v_call: TRBV15
clone_size: few
d_call: NA
j_call: TRBJ1-1
cdr3_aa: CASGEGRFLTEAFF
cdr3_nt: TGTGCCAGCGGGGAGGGGCGCTTTCTCACTGAAGCTTTCTTT

v_call: TRBV14
clone_size: NA
d_call: NA
j_call: TRBJ2-3
cdr3_aa: CASSQVLGGLVDTQYF
cdr3_nt: TGTGCCAGCAGCCAAGTGCTAGGCGGACTCGTAGATACGCAGTATTTT

v_call: TRBV10-3
clone_size: NA
d_call: TRBD1
j_call: TRBJ2-7
cdr3_aa: CAIGQGTGGSEQYF
cdr3_nt: TGTGCCATCGGCCAAGGGACAGGGGGCAGCGAGCAGTACTTC

v_call: TRBV5-1
clone_size: many
d_call: TRBD1
j_call: TRBJ2-1
cdr3_aa: CASSSLGQGGVEQFF
cdr3_nt: TGCGCCAGCAGCTCCCTCGGACAGGGAGGCGTTGAGCAGTTCTTC

v_call: TRBV10-3
clone_size: NA
d_call: TRBD2
j_call: TRBJ2-3
cdr3_aa: CAIRAGADTQYF
cdr3_nt: TGTGCCATCAGAGCGGGGGCAGATACGCAGTATTTT

v_call: TRBV7-9
clone_size: few
d_call: NA
j_call: TRBJ2-7
cdr3_aa: CASSLLSHDEQYF
cdr3_nt: TGTGCCAGCAGCTTACTGAGTCACGACGAGCAGTACTTC

v_call: TRBV10-3
clone_size: few
d_call: TRBD1
j_call: TRBJ1-6
cdr3_aa: CAVQGIYNSPLHF
cdr3_nt: TGTGCCGTACAGGGGATTTATAATTCACCCCTCCACTTT

v_call: TRBV5-1
clone_size: NA
d_call: TRBD1
j_call: TRBJ1-1
cdr3_aa: CASSLVGTGGAYTEAFF
cdr3_nt: TGCGCCAGCAGCTTGGTCGGGACAGGGGGCGCGTACACTGAAGCTTTCTTT

v_call: TRBV27
clone_size: few
d_call: TRBD2
j_call: TRBJ2-5
cdr3_aa: CASRQIAGGPETQYF
cdr3_nt: TGTGCCAGCAGACAAATAGCGGGGGGGCCGGAGACCCAGTACTTC

v_call: TRBV12-3/TRBV12-4
clone_size: few
d_call: TRBD2
j_call: TRBJ2-1
cdr3_aa: CASSLLAGGLLFF
cdr3_nt: TGTGCCAGCAGTCTTCTAGCGGGGGGGCTGCTGTTCTTC

v_call: TRBV18
clone_size: few
d_call: TRBD1
j_call: TRBJ1-3
cdr3_aa: CASSPRQGPSGNTIYF
cdr3_nt: TGTGCCAGCTCACCTCGACAGGGTCCTTCTGGAAACACCATATATTTT

v_call: TRBV4-1
clone_size: few
d_call: TRBD2
j_call: TRBJ2-3
cdr3_aa: CASSQEFTSGGTDTQYF
cdr3_nt: TGCGCCAGCAGCCAAGAGTTTACTAGCGGGGGTACAGATACGCAGTATTTT

v_call: TRBV7-2
clone_size: NA
d_call: NA
j_call: TRBJ2-3
cdr3_aa: CASSLFVAPTDTQYF
cdr3_nt: TGTGCCAGCAGCTTATTTGTGGCCCCCACAGATACGCAGTATTTT

v_call: TRBV27
clone_size: few
d_call: NA
j_call: TRBJ2-1
cdr3_aa: CATGTGQGFEQFF
cdr3_nt: TGTGCCACCGGGACTGGGCAGGGTTTTGAGCAGTTCTTC

v_call: TRBV20-1
clone_size: few
d_call: TRBD1
j_call: TRBJ1-5
cdr3_aa: CSALGQGNQPQHF
cdr3_nt: TGCAGTGCTCTTGGACAGGGAAATCAGCCCCAGCATTTT

v_call: TRBV5-5
clone_size: NA
d_call: TRBD1
j_call: TRBJ1-1
cdr3_aa: CASSRTDRGNTEAFF
cdr3_nt: TGTGCCAGCAGCCGGACCGACAGGGGGAACACTGAAGCTTTCTTT

v_call: TRBV7-9
clone_size: few
d_call: NA
j_call: TRBJ2-1
cdr3_aa: CASSPRAGNREQFF
cdr3_nt: TGTGCCAGCAGCCCAAGGGCAGGGAACAGAGAGCAGTTCTTC

v_call: TRBV5-1
clone_size: NA
d_call: NA
j_call: TRBJ1-3
cdr3_aa: CASSERTAGNTIYF
cdr3_nt: TGCGCCAGCAGCGAACGGACAGCTGGAAACACCATATATTTT

v_call: TRBV7-9
clone_size: few
d_call: TRBD1
j_call: TRBJ1-5
cdr3_aa: CASSSNRGSSPGVHQPQHF
cdr3_nt: TGTGCCAGCAGCTCGAACAGGGGGTCCTCGCCTGGGGTGCATCAGCCCCAGCATTTT

v_call: TRBV4-3
clone_size: many
d_call: NA
j_call: TRBJ2-3
cdr3_aa: CASSQEGQGTDTQYF
cdr3_nt: TGCGCCAGCAGCCAAGAAGGGCAGGGCACAGATACGCAGTATTTT

v_call: TRBV20-1
clone_size: NA
d_call: NA
j_call: TRBJ2-1
cdr3_aa: CSARPGMSYNEQFF
cdr3_nt: TGCAGTGCTAGACCGGGGATGTCCTACAATGAGCAGTTCTTC

v_call: TRBV19
clone_size: few
d_call: NA
j_call: TRBJ2-1
cdr3_aa: CASSKGGSSYNEQFF
cdr3_nt: TGTGCCAGTAGTAAAGGCGGAAGCTCCTACAATGAGCAGTTCTTC

v_call: TRBV5-1
clone_size: NA
d_call: TRBD1
j_call: TRBJ2-1
cdr3_aa: CASSSGQGLGEQFF
cdr3_nt: TGCGCCAGCAGCTCAGGACAGGGACTTGGTGAGCAGTTCTTC

v_call: TRBV20-1
clone_size: few
d_call: TRBD1
j_call: TRBJ1-5
cdr3_aa: CSASMGTGDQPQHF
cdr3_nt: TGCAGTGCTAGTATGGGGACAGGGGATCAGCCCCAGCATTTT

v_call: TRBV5-1
clone_size: few
d_call: TRBD1
j_call: TRBJ1-4
cdr3_aa: CASSSRGGGEKLFF
cdr3_nt: TGCGCCAGCAGCTCCAGGGGGGGTGGAGAAAAACTGTTTTTT

v_call: TRBV3-1
clone_size: few
d_call: NA
j_call: TRBJ2-7
cdr3_aa: CASSQDGGGDEQYF
cdr3_nt: TGTGCCAGCAGCCAAGACGGAGGGGGCGACGAGCAGTACTTC

v_call: TRBV30
clone_size: NA
d_call: TRBD1
j_call: TRBJ1-1
cdr3_aa: CAWTIQGAGGTEAFF
cdr3_nt: TGTGCCTGGACTATACAGGGAGCAGGGGGCACTGAAGCTTTCTTT

v_call: TRBV6-5
clone_size: few
d_call: TRBD1
j_call: TRBJ1-1
cdr3_aa: CASSGRQGAASEAFF
cdr3_nt: TGTGCCAGCAGTGGGCGTCAGGGGGCGGCATCCGAAGCTTTCTTT

v_call: TRBV12-3/TRBV12-4
clone_size: NA
d_call: NA
j_call: TRBJ2-1
cdr3_aa: CASRLDVGSPFF
cdr3_nt: TGTGCCAGCAGACTAGACGTTGGGAGTCCGTTCTTC

v_call: TRBV11-1
clone_size: NA
d_call: TRBD2
j_call: TRBJ2-3
cdr3_aa: CASSTLGGTSTDTQYF
cdr3_nt: TGTGCCAGCAGCACCCTCGGGGGGACTAGCACAGATACGCAGTATTTT

v_call: TRBV20-1
clone_size: few
d_call: TRBD2
j_call: TRBJ2-1
cdr3_aa: CSATRTSGDNEQFF
cdr3_nt: TGCAGTGCAACCCGGACTAGCGGGGACAATGAGCAGTTCTTC

v_call: TRBV6-2/TRBV6-3
clone_size: NA
d_call: NA
j_call: TRBJ2-3
cdr3_aa: CASSLLVPTDTQYF
cdr3_nt: TGTGCCAGCAGCCTTCTGGTACCCACAGATACGCAGTATTTT

v_call: TRBV15
clone_size: few
d_call: NA
j_call: TRBJ1-2
cdr3_aa: CATSKDTNYGYTF
cdr3_nt: TGTGCCACCAGCAAGGACACTAACTATGGCTACACCTTC

v_call: TRBV9
clone_size: NA
d_call: NA
j_call: TRBJ2-1
cdr3_aa: CASSVAQGGFRNEQFF
cdr3_nt: TGTGCCAGCAGCGTAGCTCAGGGAGGTTTTCGCAATGAGCAGTTCTTC

v_call: TRBV12-3/TRBV12-4
clone_size: few
d_call: TRBD1
j_call: TRBJ2-7
cdr3_aa: CASSPSPGQGSPYEQYF
cdr3_nt: TGTGCCAGCAGCCCATCTCCCGGACAGGGATCCCCCTACGAGCAGTACTTC